A single sample is the source of the 26 T cell receptor beta chains below, sequenced in a study of shared clonotypes between healthy human individuals. This table comes from immunoSEQ multiplex PCR, and its TCRdb copy is limited to in-frame clones, with some not included. The repertoire holds about 2.3 million clones, with roughly 92% as singletons. The specimen sequenced was naive CD4+ T cells from PBMCs. Subset noted: CD45RA+ positively selected. All receptors derive from a man in his late teens or twenties in good health. Some clones in this sample may be carry-over from other donors' samples.

This chain links TRBV7-8 with TRBJ1-2; D unclear. This CDR3 contains 14 residues. The ends were cut back, 3 bases at V and 6 bases at J, with 14 bases in the middle. Germline lookup yields CDR1 SGHVS and CDR2 FQNEAQ. The CDR3 DNA is TGTGCCAGCAGCTTTGCGGCTTCTGGGGATGGCTACACCTTC. It specifies CASSFAASGDGYTF.

The chain employs TRBV29-1 and TRBJ1-2; D might be TRBD1 (5 bases). Trimming removed 6 bases from V and 7 bases from J, with 18 bases in between. Germline loops: CDR1 SQVTM, CDR2 ANQGSEA. This CDR3 region has 13 residues. The CDR3, as DNA: TGCAGCGTCAGACAGCCTGCGCGTGCTGGCTACACCTTC. It specifies CSVRQPARAGYTF.

The CDR3 region is CASSHGTGVTDTQYF. DNA for the CDR3: TGTGCCAGTAGTCACGGGACAGGGGTGACAGATACGCAGTATTTT. V and J are TRBV19 and TRBJ2-3; TRBD1 agrees at 10 bases. CDR1 is LNHDA and CDR2 is SQIVND in the germline V gene (reference sequence). V gave up 5 bases and J gave up 3 bases; unmatched junction bases: 5. The CDR3 spans 15 residues.

V and J are TRBV6-1 and TRBJ2-1, with 7 positions matching TRBD1. The CDR3 is 15 residues long. V trimming: 1 base; J trimming: 7 bases; junction bases outside the gene matches: 7. Looked up from germline, CDR1 is MNHNS and CDR2 is SASEGT. The CDR3 here is CASSEVAETGNEQFF. DNA for the CDR3: TGTGCCAGCAGTGAAGTGGCGGAGACAGGGAATGAGCAGTTCTTC.

The chain is built from TRBV5-1 and TRBJ2-1; D is unclear. V gave up 4 bases and J gave up 8 bases, with 19 bases separating them. Germline V gene lookup returns CDR1 SGHRS and CDR2 YFSETQ. The length of the CDR3 is 15 residues. DNA for the CDR3: TGCGCCAGCAGCCCAGGCCTCCACCAAGGCGATGAGCAGTTCTTC. Protein sequence: CASSPGLHQGDEQFF.

V gene TRBV5-1 combines with J gene TRBJ1-1; 10 bases align to TRBD1. The germline V gene has CDR1 SGHRS and CDR2 YFSETQ. J lost 1 base, V lost 3 bases, and 15 bases had no gene match. The CDR3 has 19 residues. CDR3 loop: CASSSKHGTGVIWNTEAFF. For the CDR3, the DNA is TGCGCCAGCAGCTCGAAACACGGGACAGGGGTGATTTGGAACACTGAAGCTTTCTTT.

V and J are TRBV7-9 and TRBJ1-1; D is unresolved. CDR3 length: 11 amino acids. Trimming removed 6 bases at V and 6 bases at J, with 8 bases between. Germline CDR1 SEHNR, CDR2 FQNEAQ (reference sequence). The CDR3 DNA sequence: TGTGCCAGCAGGAATATGGCTGAAGCTTTCTTT. Protein product: CASRNMAEAFF.

The genes are TRBV5-1 and TRBJ2-2; 11 nucleotides agree with TRBD1. Germline assignment: CDR1 SGHRS and CDR2 YFSETQ. Losses at the gene ends were 4 bases for V and 0 bases for J; bases not matched to a gene: 5. The CDR3 has 17 residues. CDR3 nucleotides: TGCGCCAGCAGCCGAGCGGGACAGGGGGCGAACACCGGGGAGCTGTTTTTT. Its protein product is CASSRAGQGANTGELFF. The variable domain in full, completed from reference TRBV5-1 and TRBJ2-2, reads KAGVTQTPRYLIKTRGQQVTLSCSPISGHRSVSWYQQTPGQGLQFLFEYFSETQRNKGNFPGRFSGRQFSNSRSEMNVSTLELGDSALYLCASSRAGQGANTGELFFGEGSRLTVL.

The J gene is TRBJ1-3, the V gene TRBV5-1, with D uncertain. Germline assignment: CDR1 SGHRS and CDR2 YFSETQ. This CDR3 has 17 residues. V was cut by 0 bases and J by 0 bases, with 13 bases left in between. The CDR3 loop is CASSLAPTAYSGNTIYF. In DNA, the CDR3 is TGCGCCAGCAGCTTGGCCCCGACGGCCTACTCTGGAAACACCATATATTTT. The full variable domain, completed using reference TRBV5-1 and TRBJ1-3, is KAGVTQTPRYLIKTRGQQVTLSCSPISGHRSVSWYQQTPGQGLQFLFEYFSETQRNKGNFPGRFSGRQFSNSRSEMNVSTLELGDSALYLCASSLAPTAYSGNTIYFGEGSWLTVV.

The chain uses TRBV7-9 and TRBJ2-4, with 8 nucleotides matching TRBD1. The junction had 5 bases not matched to a gene; V was cut back by 2 bases and J by 5 bases. The germline V gene has CDR1 SEHNR and CDR2 FQNEAQ (reference sequence). The CDR3 has 15 amino acids. The CDR3 protein is CASSLWTGFENIQYF. The CDR3, as DNA: TGTGCCAGCAGCTTATGGACAGGGTTCGAAAACATTCAGTACTTC.

In regard to this clone: This same CDR3 is encoded by further DNA sequences in the sample. The V call is TRBV11-3, the J call TRBJ1-1, with a possible D match to TRBD1 (5 bases). This CDR3 spans 14 amino acids. Germline lookup yields CDR1 SGHNT and CDR2 YENEEA. Trimming removed 0 bases at V and 2 bases at J, with 7 bases between. The CDR3 spells CASSLDGGNTEAFF. The CDR3 nucleotides read TGTGCCAGCAGCTTAGATGGGGGAAACACTGAAGCTTTCTTT.

This clone was found a few times. Within the sample, other DNA sequences also encode this same CDR3. In DNA form, the CDR3 reads TGTGCCATCAGTGAATCACCGGGGGACGAGCAGTACTTC. Translation: CAISESPGDEQYF. The chain combines TRBV10-3 with TRBJ2-7, with D perhaps TRBD2 (6 bases). This CDR3 has 13 residues. Germline V lookup: CDR1 ENHRY, CDR2 SYGVKD. The ends were cut back, 3 bases at V and 5 bases at J, with 11 bases in the middle.

The V call is TRBV9, the J call TRBJ2-3, with TRBD2 as a possible D gene (5 bases). Germline V CDR1 and CDR2: SGDLS, YYNGEE. The V gene lost 0 bases and the J gene lost 4 bases, with 24 bases spanning the gap. This CDR3 region has 19 residues. CDR3 in DNA: TGTGCCAGCAGCGTAGCTGGGAGTGGATCCCAATCTTCAGCAGATACGCAGTATTTT. It is translated as CASSVAGSGSQSSADTQYF.

CDR3 sequence reads: CASSPGPLADTDTQYF. DNA of the CDR3: TGTGCCAGCTCACCCGGCCCACTAGCGGACACAGATACGCAGTATTTT. The gene calls are TRBV18 and TRBJ2-3; 8 bases line up with TRBD2. With 3 bases clipped from V and 2 bases from J, the junction kept 7 bases outside the gene matches. Germline V gene lookup returns CDR1 KGHSH and CDR2 LQKENI. The CDR3 consists of 16 residues.

The rearrangement links TRBV6-5 to TRBJ2-1, with 12 bases matching TRBD1. With 1 base clipped from V and 9 bases from J, the junction kept 4 bases outside the gene matches. Germline loops: CDR1 MNHEY, CDR2 SVGAGI. The CDR3 is 15 residues long. The CDR3 loop is CASSYWGQGAFEQFF. The CDR3 DNA sequence: TGTGCCAGCAGTTACTGGGGACAGGGGGCTTTTGAGCAGTTCTTC.

V is TRBV4-1 and J is TRBJ2-1; D unresolved. From germline, CDR1 is MGHRA and CDR2 YSYEKL. With 4 bases removed from V and 2 bases from J, the gap between germline ends came to 12 bases. CDR3 length equals 15 residues. This CDR3 reads CASSPYREPYNEQFF. CDR3 DNA: TGCGCCAGCAGCCCATACCGCGAACCCTACAATGAGCAGTTCTTC.

About this clone itself: The junction departs from the called germline gene at one end, perhaps through a read error. The chain links TRBV7-8 to TRBJ1-2; D unclear. This CDR3 contains 14 residues. Germline assignment: CDR1 SGHVS and CDR2 FQNEAQ. The CDR3 DNA is TGTGCCAGCAACTTAATTCTCGGGCGGAGAGGCTACACCTTC. It yields the protein CASNLILGRRGYTF. The full variable domain, rest sourced from reference TRBV7-8 and TRBJ1-2, is GAGVSQSPRYKVAKRGQDVALRCDPISGHVSLFWYQQALGQGPEFLTYFQNEAQLDKSGLPSDRFFAERPEGSVSTLKIQRTQQEDSAVYLCASNLILGRRGYTFGSGTRLTVV.

The chain combines TRBV7-9 with TRBJ2-7; 11 bases are shared with TRBD2. The V gene's germline CDR1 is SEHNR and CDR2 FQNEAQ (reference sequence). The CDR3 length is 15 residues. J was trimmed by 2 bases and V by 5 bases; bases with no gene match: 5. The CDR3 spells CASSPGLADTYEQYF. The CDR3 nucleotides are TGTGCCAGCAGCCCGGGACTAGCGGACACCTACGAGCAGTACTTC.

This chain uses TRBV5-1 with TRBJ1-2; no clear D. Deletions cut 3 bases from V and 6 bases from J, with 15 bases between. Germline CDR1 reads SGHRS; CDR2 reads YFSETQ. CDR3 length: 14 amino acids. CDR3 in DNA: TGCGCCAGCAGCTGGCAGAGTGTCGGTGATGGCTACACCTTC. It specifies CASSWQSVGDGYTF.

V and J are TRBV19 and TRBJ2-1; 7 bases agree with TRBD1. Trimming took 1 base from V and 5 from J; bases not matched to a gene: 2. Germline V CDR1 and CDR2: LNHDA, SQIVND (reference sequence). This CDR3 is built from 14 residues. CDR3 residues: CASSIGGTDNEQFF. CDR3 DNA: TGTGCCAGTAGTATAGGAGGGACAGACAATGAGCAGTTCTTC.

The gene calls are TRBV27 and TRBJ1-2; the match to TRBD1 covers 9 bases. CDR1 MNHEY and CDR2 SMNVEV come from the germline V gene (reference sequence). The CDR3 is 15 amino acids. Trimming at V came to 8 bases and at J to 8 bases, leaving 15 bases not matched to a gene. CDR3 DNA: TGTGCCAGCGGGTACAGGGGGCGCGGTTCGGAAGGCTACACCTTC. It codes for CASGYRGRGSEGYTF.

The chain uses TRBV28 and TRBJ2-7, with 12 bases aligning to TRBD1. Germline CDR1 and CDR2: MDHEN and SYDVKM. CDR3 length: 18 amino acids. V lost 6 bases and J lost 4; bases outside the gene matches: 16. The CDR3 here is CASSMGQGARDAKYEQYF. Here the CDR3 DNA reads TGTGCCAGCAGCATGGGACAGGGGGCCCGGGACGCCAAATACGAGCAGTACTTC.

The table lists this clone with a count of one. CDR3 nucleotides: TGTGCCAGCAGTTACCCCGGCACAGATACGCAGTATTTT. Protein: CASSYPGTDTQYF. V is TRBV27 and J is TRBJ2-3, with unresolved D. V gave up 4 bases and J gave up 1 base, with 6 bases separating them. The germline CDR1 and CDR2 sequences are MNHEY and SMNVEV (reference sequence). The CDR3 extends over 13 amino acids.

The rearrangement joins TRBV5-1 to TRBJ1-4; 11 positions agree with TRBD1. Germline CDR1 reads SGHRS; CDR2 reads YFSETQ. V shed 0 bases and J 8 bases; nucleotides not matched to a gene: 3. The CDR3 runs to 15 residues. The CDR3 DNA sequence: TGCGCCAGCAGCTTGGAAGGACAGGGGGCAGAAAAACTGTTTTTT. Amino acid sequence: CASSLEGQGAEKLFF.

This clone was recorded a few times. V gene TRBV19 combines with J gene TRBJ2-7; the D call may be TRBD1 or TRBD2 (5 bases each). Germline values: CDR1 LNHDA, CDR2 SQIVND (reference sequence). The CDR3 covers 14 residues. V lost 3 bases and J lost 5, with 14 bases in between. The CDR3 reads CASSMRGGWNEQYF. The CDR3 DNA follows: TGTGCCAGTAGTATGAGGGGCGGCTGGAACGAGCAGTACTTC.

This rearrangement joins TRBV10-3 to TRBJ2-5; possibly TRBD2 for D (6 bases). This CDR3 spans 13 amino acids. V gave up 10 bases and J gave up 5 bases, with 17 bases separating them. Looked up from germline, CDR1 is ENHRY and CDR2 is SYGVKD. CDR3 nucleotide sequence: TGTGCCACCTCAACCCCGGGACTGGAGACCCAGTACTTC. Protein product: CATSTPGLETQYF.